Sequencing of this T cell receptor (beta chain) was carried out in a study of multiple sclerosis patients with progressive multifocal leukoencephalopathy. This CDR3 has 13 amino acids. CDR1 and CDR2 (germline): MNHNY, SVGAGI (reference sequence). The trim removed 6 bases at V and 5 bases at J, leaving 6 bases unmatched. TCRdb's copy holds only in-frame clones and misses some; the assay was immunoSEQ multiplex PCR. The sample includes more than 20,000 clones, approximately 90% of them seen just once. The time point was: around 12 months of natalizumab therapy. The chain has TRBV6-6 and TRBJ2-7; 8 bases match TRBD1. The TCR was taken from a man aged 25-40 years with multiple sclerosis. Sequenced here: PBMCs, sampled from a patient treated with natalizumab. CDR3 loop: CASRGTGANEQYF. The CDR3 nucleotides are TGTGCCAGCAGGGGGACAGGAGCCAACGAGCAGTACTTC.